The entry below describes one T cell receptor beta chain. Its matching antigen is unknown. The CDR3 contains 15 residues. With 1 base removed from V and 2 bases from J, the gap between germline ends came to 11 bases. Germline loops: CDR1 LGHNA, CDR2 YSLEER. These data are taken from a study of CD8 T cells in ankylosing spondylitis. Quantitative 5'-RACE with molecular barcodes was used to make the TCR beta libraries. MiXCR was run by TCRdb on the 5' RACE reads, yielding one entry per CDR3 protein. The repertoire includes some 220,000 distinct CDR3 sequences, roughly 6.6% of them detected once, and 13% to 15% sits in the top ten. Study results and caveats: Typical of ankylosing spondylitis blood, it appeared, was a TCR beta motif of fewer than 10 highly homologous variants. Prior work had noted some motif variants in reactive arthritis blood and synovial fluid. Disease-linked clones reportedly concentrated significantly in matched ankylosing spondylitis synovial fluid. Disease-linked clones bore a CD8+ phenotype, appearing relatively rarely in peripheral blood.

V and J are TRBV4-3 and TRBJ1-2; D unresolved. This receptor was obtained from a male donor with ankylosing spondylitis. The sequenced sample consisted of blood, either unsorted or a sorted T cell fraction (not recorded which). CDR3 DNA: TGCGCCAGCAGCCAAGTAACGACTGCAAACTATGGCTACACCTTC. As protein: CASSQVTTANYGYTF.